The T cell receptor (beta chain) under discussion was sequenced for a study of early T cells in non-severe SARS-CoV-2 infection. About the study: It was bulk RNA from unsorted whole blood that was sequenced, and the chains were unpaired. Findings and caveats of the study: Matching results from VDJdb favored anti-spike CD8 responses, leaving private and CD4 specificities undetected.

This clonotype came up many times. Antigen specificity is unknown. The library protocol tagged individual cDNA molecules with unique molecular identifiers. In TCRdb, the 5' RACE reads were re-called with MiXCR into one record per CDR3 protein. This table has under 100,000 distinct CDR3 sequences, approximately 11% appearing once. V shed 4 bases and J shed 0 bases, with 11 bases lying between them. Germline V gives CDR1 SGHNT, CDR2 YYREEE (reference sequence). This CDR3 region has 15 residues. The sample was whole blood. This chain joins TRBV5-4 and TRBJ2-1, with D unresolved. This clonotype was obtained from an adult who was a healthcare worker with PCR-confirmed SARS-CoV-2 infection or an uninfected control (not recorded which). The CDR3 is CASSPSLSSYNEQFF. CDR3 coding DNA: TGTGCCAGCAGCCCGAGCCTGAGCTCCTACAATGAGCAGTTCTTC.